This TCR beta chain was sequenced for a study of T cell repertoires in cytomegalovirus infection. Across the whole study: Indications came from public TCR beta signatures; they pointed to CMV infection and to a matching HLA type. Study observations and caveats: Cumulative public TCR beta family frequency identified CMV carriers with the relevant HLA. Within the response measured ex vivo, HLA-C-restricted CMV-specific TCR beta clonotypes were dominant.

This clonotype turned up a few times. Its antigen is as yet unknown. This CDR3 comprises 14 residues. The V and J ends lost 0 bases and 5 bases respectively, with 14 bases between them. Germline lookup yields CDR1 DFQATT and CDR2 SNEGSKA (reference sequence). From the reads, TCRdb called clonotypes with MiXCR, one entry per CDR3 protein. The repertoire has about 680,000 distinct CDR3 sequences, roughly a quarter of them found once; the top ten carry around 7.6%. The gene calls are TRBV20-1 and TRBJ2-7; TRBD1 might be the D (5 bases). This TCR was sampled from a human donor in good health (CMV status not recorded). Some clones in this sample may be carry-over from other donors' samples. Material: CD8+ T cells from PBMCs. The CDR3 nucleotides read TGCAGTGCTAGAGATGTAGGGGCGCACAACGAGCAGTACGTC. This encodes CSARDVGAHNEQYV.